These 26 T cell receptor beta chains were all obtained from the same sample, sequenced in a study of CD8+ T cells in alopecia areata. After isolation, RNA underwent reverse transcription to generate cDNA as the sequencing template. The repertoire was sequenced with immunoSEQ multiplex PCR; TCRdb's copy has only in-frame clones and lacks some. In the table there are about 110,000 clones, under 60% of which are singletons. Material: NKG2D-low CD8+ T cells sorted from blood. The receptors were sampled from a human donor with alopecia areata.

This chain links TRBV28 with TRBJ2-3; a possible D gene is TRBD1 (6 bases). Germline values: CDR1 MDHEN, CDR2 SYDVKM. There are 14 residues in the CDR3. Trimming cost V 6 bases and J 2 bases, with 12 bases left between them. The CDR3 sequence: CASSLTGPTDTQYF. CDR3 nucleotides: TGTGCCAGCAGCCTTACAGGGCCCACAGATACGCAGTATTTT.

This chain uses TRBV13 with TRBJ2-5, with 8 bases aligning to TRBD1. Germline CDR1 PRHDT, CDR2 FYEKMQ (reference sequence). Losses at the gene ends were 6 bases for V and 4 bases for J; bases not matched to a gene: 4. The CDR3 consists of 13 residues. In DNA, the CDR3 is TGTGCCAGCAGTCAGGGACAGGCAGAGACCCAGTACTTC. Translation gives CASSQGQAETQYF.

A word on this clone: Other DNA sequences within the sample encode an identical CDR3. The V gene is TRBV5-6, the J gene TRBJ1-5; D uncertain. The CDR3 has 13 amino acids. Germline V CDR1 and CDR2: SGHDT, YYEEEE. V was cut by 0 bases and J by 6 bases, with 7 bases left in between. The CDR3 protein is CASSLGTAQPQHF. The DNA for the CDR3 is TGTGCCAGCAGCTTGGGGACTGCTCAGCCCCAGCATTTT.

The chain carries TRBV29-1 and TRBJ1-2; D might be TRBD1 (6 bases). The CDR3 runs 13 residues. Germline V CDR1 and CDR2: SQVTM, ANQGSEA. Between the trimmed V and J ends, which lost 4 bases and 7 bases, there was a span of 16 bases. The CDR3 protein is CSVVSGGAFGYTF. CDR3 in DNA: TGCAGCGTTGTGTCCGGGGGCGCTTTTGGCTACACCTTC.

This clone was counted only a few times. The chain links TRBV5-1 to TRBJ1-1, with D maybe TRBD1 (5 bases). The germline V gene encodes CDR1 SGHRS and CDR2 YFSETQ. The CDR3 sequence is 17 residues long. V dropped 0 bases and J dropped 0 bases, with 15 bases sitting between them. The CDR3 nucleotides are TGCGCCAGCAGCTTGGAGGGGTCCGGACTCCTGAACACTGAAGCTTTCTTT. Translation: CASSLEGSGLLNTEAFF. Full variable domain (rest looked up from reference TRBV5-1 and TRBJ1-1): KAGVTQTPRYLIKTRGQQVTLSCSPISGHRSVSWYQQTPGQGLQFLFEYFSETQRNKGNFPGRFSGRQFSNSRSEMNVSTLELGDSALYLCASSLEGSGLLNTEAFFGQGTRLTVV.

The V call is TRBV4-1, the J call TRBJ2-7; 8 bases map to TRBD1. CDR3 length equals 14 residues. V trimming: 3 bases; J trimming: 2 bases; junction bases outside the gene matches: 3. The germline V gene has CDR1 MGHRA and CDR2 YSYEKL. CDR3: CASSHGQGTYEQYF. CDR3 nucleotide sequence: TGCGCCAGCAGCCACGGACAGGGCACCTACGAGCAGTACTTC.

The chain is built from TRBV4-2 and TRBJ2-1; no clear D gene. The length of the CDR3 is 13 residues. Per the germline V gene, CDR1 is LGHNA and CDR2 is YNFKEQ. V lost 1 base to trimming and J lost 8 bases, with 9 bases between them. In DNA form, the CDR3 reads TGTGCCAGCAGCCAAGGCTTACCTGATGAGCAGTTCTTC. Translating it yields CASSQGLPDEQFF.

J is TRBJ2-1 and V is TRBV5-4; TRBD1 aligns across 8 bases. This CDR3 is built from 14 residues. The trim removed 0 bases at V and 9 bases at J, leaving 5 bases unmatched. Germline-derived CDR1 and CDR2 are SGHNT and YYREEE (reference sequence). For the CDR3, the DNA is TGTGCCAGCAGCTTGGTGCAGGGGGCCGGTGAGCAGTTCTTC. Encoded protein: CASSLVQGAGEQFF. The full variable domain, completed using reference TRBV5-4 and TRBJ2-1, is ETGVTQSPTHLIKTRGQQVTLRCSSQSGHNTVSWYQQALGQGPQFIFQYYREEENGRGNFPPRFSGLQFPNYSSELNVNALELDDSALYLCASSLVQGAGEQFFGPGTRLTVL.

The chain couples TRBV4-1 to TRBJ2-1, with 13 bases matching TRBD2. V lost 4 bases and J lost 7; bases outside the gene matches: 7. Germline CDR1 is MGHRA and CDR2 is YSYEKL. The CDR3 contains 16 residues. This chain's CDR3 is CASSPRLAGGSNEQFF. The CDR3 coding sequence is TGCGCCAGCAGCCCACGACTAGCGGGAGGTTCGAATGAGCAGTTCTTC.

V and J are TRBV14 and TRBJ1-5; 8 bases map to TRBD1. CDR1 and CDR2 (germline): SGHDN, FVKESK. The V segment lost 2 bases and the J segment 5 bases; nucleotides outside the gene matches: 8. This CDR3 comprises 16 residues. Here the CDR3 reads CASSQTGQATHQPQHF. The CDR3, as DNA: TGTGCCAGCAGCCAAACGGGACAGGCGACTCATCAGCCCCAGCATTTT.

This chain links TRBV6-5 with TRBJ2-1; possible D gene TRBD1, 6 bases. Trimming shortened V by 6 bases and J by 4 bases, and 16 bases separated the two germline ends. Germline CDR1 and CDR2: MNHEY and SVGAGI. This CDR3 has 15 residues. The CDR3 region is CASRSRPDRYNEQFF. The CDR3 DNA reads TGTGCCAGCAGGTCCCGGCCGGACAGATACAATGAGCAGTTCTTC.

This clone was seen more than once but under ten times. The CDR3 nucleotides are TGCAGCGTTGAGGAGCGGGACACCTACGAGCAGTACTTC. It is translated as CSVEERDTYEQYF. The chain has TRBV29-1 and TRBJ2-7; D perhaps matches TRBD2 (7 bases). The V gene's germline CDR1 is SQVTM and CDR2 ANQGSEA. The CDR3 spans 13 residues. Trimming left V 3 bases short and J 2 bases short, with 11 bases between.

This clone turned up a few times. The rearrangement links TRBV7-9 to TRBJ1-2, with D hard to call. In germline, CDR1 is SEHNR, CDR2 FQNEAQ (reference sequence). V was pared by 3 bases and J by 3 bases, with 11 bases between. CDR3 length equals 14 residues. The CDR3 DNA reads as TGTGCCAGCAGCTTCCCGTCCACCTACTATGGCTACACCTTC. Translated, it gives CASSFPSTYYGYTF.

The gene calls are TRBV27 and TRBJ2-6, with no clear D. V was pared by 6 bases and J by 0 bases, with 12 bases between. This CDR3 contains 16 residues. CDR1 is MNHEY, CDR2 SMNVEV, per germline (reference sequence). CDR3: CASSKTLGSGANVLTF. The CDR3 coding sequence is TGTGCCAGCAGCAAAACCCTTGGCTCTGGGGCCAACGTCCTGACTTTC.

The table lists this clone with a few counts. The gene calls are TRBV7-2 and TRBJ2-1; unclear D gene. Trimming took 3 bases from V and 12 from J, leaving 9 bases between them. Looked up from germline, CDR1 is SGHTA and CDR2 is FQGNSA. CDR3 length: 11 amino acids. In DNA, the CDR3 is TGTGCCAGCAGCTTCGGATGGTTGCAGTTCTTC. It encodes CASSFGWLQFF.

This chain links TRBV27 with TRBJ2-7, with unresolved D. The CDR3 sequence is 13 residues long. Germline V gene data show CDR1 as MNHEY and CDR2 as SMNVEV (reference sequence). The V end was cut by 8 bases, the J end by 2 bases, with 13 bases between. In nucleotides, the CDR3 is TGTGCCAGCGGGCACGGCGGAACCTACGAGCAGTACTTC. It encodes CASGHGGTYEQYF.

Details on this clone: Germline and junction disagree at one end, which may indicate a read error. This chain links TRBV7-7 with TRBJ2-3; D is undetermined. The CDR3 contains 15 residues. CDR1 is SSHAT and CDR2 is FNYEAQ in the germline V gene (reference sequence). This chain's CDR3 is CASSLRLGGTDTQYF. In nucleotides, the CDR3 is TGTGCTAGCAGCTTACGACTGGGCGGCACAGATACGCAGTATTTT.

The chain joins TRBV2 to TRBJ2-1; D is ambiguous. CDR1 SNHLY and CDR2 FYNNEI come from the germline V gene. The CDR3 sequence is 13 residues long. Trimming stripped 8 bases from V and 9 bases from J, with 17 bases between. The CDR3 DNA follows: TGTGCCAGCCACCTCTCCCTTTCGTTTGAGCAGTTCTTC. This gives the protein CASHLSLSFEQFF. The full variable domain, in which reference TRBV2 and TRBJ2-1 provide the parts outside the CDR3, is EPEVTQTPSHQVTQMGQEVILRCVPISNHLYFYWYRQILGQKVEFLVSFYNNEISEKSEIFDDQFSVERPDGSNFTLKIRSTKLEDSAMYFCASHLSLSFEQFFGPGTRLTVL.

The genes are TRBV27 and TRBJ2-7; possible D gene TRBD2, 6 bases. The CDR3 has 17 amino acids. V was clipped by 3 bases and J by 0 bases, with 18 bases between them. The germline V gene has CDR1 MNHEY and CDR2 SMNVEV (reference sequence). CDR3 residues: CASSFVSVGGASYEQYF. The CDR3 bases are TGTGCCAGCAGTTTTGTCTCGGTCGGGGGTGCCTCCTACGAGCAGTACTTC.

This clone was recorded many times. The V and J genes are TRBV5-1 and TRBJ2-7; 11 nucleotides align to TRBD2. Germline trimming cut 3 bases from V and 3 bases from J; bases unmatched to any gene: 8. This CDR3 is 16 amino acids long. Germline V gene data show CDR1 as SGHRS and CDR2 as YFSETQ. The DNA for the CDR3 is TGCGCCAGCAGCTGGGCCATAGCGGGAGGGATCTACGAGCAGTACTTC. It translates to CASSWAIAGGIYEQYF.

This chain joins TRBV10-2 and TRBJ2-3; the D gene is possibly TRBD2 (6 bases). Germline-derived CDR1 and CDR2 are WSHSY and SAAADI. This CDR3 is 14 amino acids long. Trimming shortened V by 0 bases and J by 5 bases, and 9 bases separated the two germline ends. CDR3 DNA sequence: TGCGCCAGCAGTGAGTCGATTAGCGGAGATACGCAGTATTTT. Amino acids: CASSESISGDTQYF.

This clone is a singleton in its sample. The CDR3 protein is CSVTGTPNARGDEQYF. DNA of the CDR3: TGCAGCGTCACCGGGACTCCCAATGCTCGGGGGGACGAGCAGTACTTC. The chain recombines TRBV29-1 with TRBJ2-5; the match to TRBD2 covers 7 bases. Judging by the DNA end, TRBJ2-7 fits better; the J call may be wrong. The V gene's germline CDR1 is SQVTM and CDR2 ANQGSEA. This CDR3 contains 16 residues.

The chain has TRBV7-2 and TRBJ2-3; no definite D call. This CDR3 comprises 16 residues. Germline loops: CDR1 SGHTA, CDR2 FQGNSA. The V gene lost 1 base and the J gene lost 5 bases, with 16 bases spanning the gap. The DNA for the CDR3 is TGTGCCAGCAGCTTAGATTTCGGCGGCCTGGGAGATACGCAGTATTTT. Its protein product is CASSLDFGGLGDTQYF.

The chain has TRBV19 and TRBJ2-1; 9 positions match TRBD2. Germline CDR1 is LNHDA and CDR2 is SQIVND (reference sequence). V lost 8 bases, J lost 4 bases, and 6 bases stayed unmatched. This CDR3 comprises 14 residues. The CDR3 sequence is CASRREGGYNEQFF. The CDR3 nucleotides read TGTGCCAGTCGGCGGGAGGGTGGTTACAATGAGCAGTTCTTC.

In its sample, this clone was seen a few times. The rearrangement joins TRBV7-6 to TRBJ2-5; the D is unclear. V was pared by 3 bases and J by 2 bases, with 4 bases between. CDR3 length equals 12 residues. Germline V gene lookup returns CDR1 SGHVS and CDR2 FNYEAQ. The CDR3 DNA follows: TGTGCCAGCAGCTTTTATCAAGAGACCCAGTACTTC. Translation: CASSFYQETQYF.

This clone was seen only once. This chain connects TRBV28 to TRBJ2-7; 11 bases map to TRBD2. After removal of 7 bases from V and 4 bases from J, the junction contained 6 bases not matched to a gene. The CDR3 has 14 residues. Germline CDR1 is MDHEN and CDR2 is SYDVKM. CDR3 DNA sequence: TGTGCCAGCACCACTAGCGGGAGTAAATACGAGCAGTACTTC. This codes for CASTTSGSKYEQYF. Using reference TRBV28 and TRBJ2-7 for the parts outside the CDR3, the full variable domain is DVKVTQSSRYLVKRTGEKVFLECVQDMDHENMFWYRQDPGLGLRLIYFSYDVKMKEKGDIPEGYSVSREKKERFSLILESASTNQTSMYLCASTTSGSKYEQYFGPGTRLTVT.